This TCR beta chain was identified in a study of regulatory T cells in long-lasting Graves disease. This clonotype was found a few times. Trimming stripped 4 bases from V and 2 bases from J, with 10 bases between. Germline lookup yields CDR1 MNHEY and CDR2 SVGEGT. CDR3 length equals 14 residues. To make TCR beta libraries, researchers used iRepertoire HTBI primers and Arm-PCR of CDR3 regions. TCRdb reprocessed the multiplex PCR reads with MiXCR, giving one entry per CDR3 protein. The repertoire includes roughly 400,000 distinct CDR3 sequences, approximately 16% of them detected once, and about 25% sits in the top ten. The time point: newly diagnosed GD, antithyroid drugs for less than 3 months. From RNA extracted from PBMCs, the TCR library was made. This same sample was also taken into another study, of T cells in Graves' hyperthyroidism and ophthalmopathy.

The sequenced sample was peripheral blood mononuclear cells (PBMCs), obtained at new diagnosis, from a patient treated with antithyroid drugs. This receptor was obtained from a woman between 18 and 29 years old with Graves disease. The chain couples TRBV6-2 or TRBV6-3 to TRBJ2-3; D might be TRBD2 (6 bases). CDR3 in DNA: TGTGCCAGCAGTTCTAGCGCCTTCACAGATACGCAGTATTTT. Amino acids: CASSSSAFTDTQYF.